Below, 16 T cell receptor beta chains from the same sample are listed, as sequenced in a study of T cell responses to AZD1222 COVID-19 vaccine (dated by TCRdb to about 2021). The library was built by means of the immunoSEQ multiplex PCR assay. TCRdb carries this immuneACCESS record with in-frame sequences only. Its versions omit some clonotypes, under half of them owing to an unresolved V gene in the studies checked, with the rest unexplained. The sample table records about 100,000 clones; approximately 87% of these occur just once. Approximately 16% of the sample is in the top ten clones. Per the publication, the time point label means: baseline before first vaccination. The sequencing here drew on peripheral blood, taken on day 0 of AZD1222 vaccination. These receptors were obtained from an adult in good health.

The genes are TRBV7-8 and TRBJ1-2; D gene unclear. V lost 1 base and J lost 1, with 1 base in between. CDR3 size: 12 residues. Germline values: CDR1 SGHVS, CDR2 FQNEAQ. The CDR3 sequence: CASSLDNYGYTF. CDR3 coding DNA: TGTGCCAGCAGCTTAGATAACTATGGCTACACCTTC.

In DNA form, the CDR3 reads TGTGCCAGCAGCCAAGATAATTCGGGGGCCTATGGCTACACCTTC. Protein: CASSQDNSGAYGYTF. The rearrangement uses TRBV14 and TRBJ1-2; perhaps TRBD1 as D (6 bases). Trimming shortened V by 0 bases and J by 4 bases, and 12 bases separated the two germline ends. The CDR3 length is 15 residues. Looked up from germline, CDR1 is SGHDN and CDR2 is FVKESK.

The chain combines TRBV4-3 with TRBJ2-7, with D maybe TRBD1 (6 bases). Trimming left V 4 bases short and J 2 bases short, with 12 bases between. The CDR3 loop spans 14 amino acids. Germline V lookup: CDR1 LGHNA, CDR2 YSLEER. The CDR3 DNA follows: TGCGCCAGCAGCCCCGAGACAGGACCCTACGAGCAGTACTTC. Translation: CASSPETGPYEQYF.

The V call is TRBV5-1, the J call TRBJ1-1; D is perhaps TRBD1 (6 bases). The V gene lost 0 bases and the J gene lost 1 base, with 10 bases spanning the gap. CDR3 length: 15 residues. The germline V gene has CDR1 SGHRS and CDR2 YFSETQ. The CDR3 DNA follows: TGCGCCAGCAGCTTGGAGTTGGGACAGAACACTGAAGCTTTCTTT. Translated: CASSLELGQNTEAFF.

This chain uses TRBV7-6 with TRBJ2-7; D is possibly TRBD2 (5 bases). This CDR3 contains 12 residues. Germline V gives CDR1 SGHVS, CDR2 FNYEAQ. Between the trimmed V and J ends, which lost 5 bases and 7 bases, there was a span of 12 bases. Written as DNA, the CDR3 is TGTGCCAGCAGCCCGGCCGGCGGGGAGCAGTACTTC. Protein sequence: CASSPAGGEQYF.

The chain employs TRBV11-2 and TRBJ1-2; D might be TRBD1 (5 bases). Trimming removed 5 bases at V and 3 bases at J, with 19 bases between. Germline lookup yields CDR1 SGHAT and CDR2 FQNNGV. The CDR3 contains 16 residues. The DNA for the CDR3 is TGTGCCAGCAGCCCAGTTAGGGGTCGAGGATACTATGGCTACACCTTC. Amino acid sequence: CASSPVRGRGYYGYTF.

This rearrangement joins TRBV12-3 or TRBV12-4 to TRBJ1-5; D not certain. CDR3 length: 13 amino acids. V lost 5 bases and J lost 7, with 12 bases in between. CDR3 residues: CASSTGEIQPQHF. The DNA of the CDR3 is TGTGCCAGCAGTACCGGGGAAATACAGCCCCAGCATTTT.

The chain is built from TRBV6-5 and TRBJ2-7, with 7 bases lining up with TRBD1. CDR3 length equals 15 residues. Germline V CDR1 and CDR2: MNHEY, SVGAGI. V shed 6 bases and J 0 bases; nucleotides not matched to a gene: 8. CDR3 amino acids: CASSRGQYSSYEQYF. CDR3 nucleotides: TGTGCCAGCAGCCGGGGACAGTACTCCTCCTACGAGCAGTACTTC.

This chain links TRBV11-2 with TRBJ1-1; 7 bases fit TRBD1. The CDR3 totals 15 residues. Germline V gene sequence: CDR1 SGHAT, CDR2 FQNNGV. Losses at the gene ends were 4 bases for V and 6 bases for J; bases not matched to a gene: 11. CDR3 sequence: CASSSSRTGMPEAFF. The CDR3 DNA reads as TGTGCCAGCAGCTCTTCAAGGACAGGAATGCCTGAAGCTTTCTTT.

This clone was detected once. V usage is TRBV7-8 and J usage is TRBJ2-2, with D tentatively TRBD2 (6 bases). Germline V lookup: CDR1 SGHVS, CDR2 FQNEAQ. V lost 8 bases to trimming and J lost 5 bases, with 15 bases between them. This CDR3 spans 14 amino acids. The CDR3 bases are TGTGCCAGCCGCCCGGGAGTCGGAACCGGGGAGCTGTTTTTT. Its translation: CASRPGVGTGELFF.

The DNA of the CDR3 is TGTGCCAGCAGCTTAGGACAGGGGGATTCACCCCTCCACTTT. Its protein product is CASSLGQGDSPLHF. The J gene is TRBJ1-6, the V gene TRBV7-9; TRBD1 matches at 9 bases. The CDR3 runs 14 residues. Germline V gene lookup returns CDR1 SEHNR and CDR2 FQNEAQ (reference sequence). J was trimmed by 8 bases and V by 1 base; bases with no gene match: 0.

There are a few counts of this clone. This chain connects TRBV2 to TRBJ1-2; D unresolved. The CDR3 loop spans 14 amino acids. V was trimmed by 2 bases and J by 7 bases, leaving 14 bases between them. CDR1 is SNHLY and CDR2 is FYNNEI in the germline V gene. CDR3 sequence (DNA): TGTGCCAGCAGTGAATCCCCGCCCCCGGGTGGCTACACCTTC. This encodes CASSESPPPGGYTF. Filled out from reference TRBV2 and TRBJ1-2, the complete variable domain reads EPEVTQTPSHQVTQMGQEVILRCVPISNHLYFYWYRQILGQKVEFLVSFYNNEISEKSEIFDDQFSVERPDGSNFTLKIRSTKLEDSAMYFCASSESPPPGGYTFGSGTRLTVV.

As DNA, the CDR3 is TGCGCCAGCCGACCCTTCGAAAACAATGAGCAGTTCTTC. Translation: CASRPFENNEQFF. V is TRBV5-1 and J is TRBJ2-1, with D uncertain. The CDR3 contains 13 residues. The V end was cut by 7 bases, the J end by 5 bases, with 13 bases between. The V gene's germline CDR1 is SGHRS and CDR2 YFSETQ.

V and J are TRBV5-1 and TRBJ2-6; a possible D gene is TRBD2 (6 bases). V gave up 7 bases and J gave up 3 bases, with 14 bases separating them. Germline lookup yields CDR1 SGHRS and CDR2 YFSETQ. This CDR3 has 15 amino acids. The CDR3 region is CASATAGIGANVLTF. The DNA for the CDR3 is TGCGCCAGCGCCACGGCGGGAATTGGGGCCAACGTCCTGACTTTC.

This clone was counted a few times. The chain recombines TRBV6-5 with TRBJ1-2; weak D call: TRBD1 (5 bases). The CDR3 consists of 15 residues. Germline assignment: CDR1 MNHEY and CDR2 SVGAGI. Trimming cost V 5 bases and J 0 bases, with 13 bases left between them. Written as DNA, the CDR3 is TGTGCCAGCAGTAGACTGCAGGGAGCTAACTATGGCTACACCTTC. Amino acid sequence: CASSRLQGANYGYTF.

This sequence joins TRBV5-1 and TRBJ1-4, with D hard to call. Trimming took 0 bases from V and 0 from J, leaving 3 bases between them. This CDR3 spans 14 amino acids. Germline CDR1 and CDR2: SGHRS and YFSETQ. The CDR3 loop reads CASSLGATNEKLFF. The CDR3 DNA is TGCGCCAGCAGCTTGGGTGCAACTAATGAAAAACTGTTTTTT.